Listed here are 20 T cell receptor beta chains from one sample, sequenced in a study of response to subunit inactivated influenza vaccine. MiXCR, run by TCRdb on the RT-PCR reads, gives a single entry per CDR3 protein. The sample records fewer than 550,000 distinct CDR3 sequences, about 25% being singletons. The sequencing used CD4+ T cells sorted from PBMCs, collected about 5 days after vaccination. The receptors shown here come from a man aged 50 or older who received an inactivated influenza vaccine.

The CDR3 here is CASSQDGRGQGTDTQYF. The CDR3, as DNA: TGCGCCAGCAGCCAAGATGGCAGGGGGCAAGGCACAGATACGCAGTATTTT. V usage is TRBV4-3 and J usage is TRBJ2-3, with TRBD1 matching 8 bases. Per germline, CDR1 LGHNA and CDR2 YSLEER. The CDR3 has 17 amino acids. J lost 1 base, V lost 0 bases, and 6 bases had no gene match.

This clonotype appeared many times. The chain combines TRBV4-2 with TRBJ2-3, with D possibly being TRBD2 (6 bases). CDR1 and CDR2 from the germline V gene are LGHNA and YNFKEQ. The V end lost 0 bases, the J end lost 4 bases, and 11 bases lay between the germline ends. The CDR3 is made up of 15 amino acids. As DNA, the CDR3 is TGTGCCAGCAGCCAAGAGGGGGGTAGCCCAGATACGCAGTATTTT. This translates into CASSQEGGSPDTQYF.

This clonotype occurred a few times. This rearrangement joins TRBV5-1 to TRBJ2-1; D tentatively reads TRBD1 or TRBD2 (7 bases each). Germline assignment: CDR1 SGHRS and CDR2 YFSETQ. The CDR3 consists of 17 residues. The V end lost 1 base, the J end lost 7 bases, and 21 bases lay between the germline ends. The CDR3 DNA reads as TGCGCCAGCAGCTTGACCGGACAGGCCCGGGGGGTTAATGAGCAGTTCTTC. It encodes CASSLTGQARGVNEQFF.

The chain carries TRBV15 and TRBJ2-2, with 7 nucleotides matching TRBD2. CDR3 length equals 14 residues. Germline CDR1 and CDR2: LNHNV and YYDKDF (reference sequence). After removal of 5 bases from V and 3 bases from J, the junction contained 3 bases not matched to a gene. CDR3 amino acids: CATSAGEYTGELFF. DNA of the CDR3: TGTGCCACCAGCGCGGGAGAATACACCGGGGAGCTGTTTTTT.

The chain carries TRBV4-3 and TRBJ2-7; D remains ambiguous. V shed 0 bases and J shed 6 bases, with 18 bases lying between them. In germline, CDR1 is LGHNA, CDR2 YSLEER. The length of the CDR3 is 16 residues. The CDR3 nucleotides are TGCGCCAGCAGCCAAGATGTTGCGAGCAATGGGCTCGAGCAGTACTTC. This sequence encodes CASSQDVASNGLEQYF.

This clonotype was picked up a small number of times. This rearrangement joins TRBV29-1 to TRBJ2-7; 8 bases align to TRBD2. V trimming: 1 base; J trimming: 3 bases; junction bases outside the gene matches: 2. Looked up from germline, CDR1 is SQVTM and CDR2 is ANQGSEA. The CDR3 has 13 amino acids. The CDR3 DNA follows: TGCAGCGTTGAAGCCGGGGGGGGCTACGAGCAGTACTTC. As protein: CSVEAGGGYEQYF.

The gene calls are TRBV6-2 or TRBV6-3 and TRBJ2-2, with D possibly being TRBD1 (6 bases). The germline V gene has CDR1 MNHEY and CDR2 SVGEGT. Trimming cost V 11 bases and J 4 bases, with 14 bases left between them. This CDR3 region has 13 residues. As DNA, the CDR3 is TGTGCCTGCACACAGGGTGCCACCGGGGAGCTGTTTTTT. It is translated as CACTQGATGELFF.

There are a few counts of this clonotype. The chain recombines TRBV15 with TRBJ2-1, with a weak D call TRBD2 (6 bases). Deletions cut 2 bases from V and 5 bases from J, with 13 bases between. The CDR3 is made up of 15 amino acids. Germline V gene sequence: CDR1 LNHNV, CDR2 YYDKDF (reference sequence). The CDR3 loop is CATSRWGVSDNEQFF. The CDR3 bases are TGTGCCACCAGCAGATGGGGGGTTTCGGACAATGAGCAGTTCTTC.

In this sample, this clonotype turned up a few times. The rearrangement uses TRBV29-1 and TRBJ2-5; 9 nucleotides line up with TRBD1. CDR3 length: 14 residues. Germline lookup yields CDR1 SQVTM and CDR2 ANQGSEA. V was pared by 3 bases and J by 7 bases, with 9 bases of the junction left unmatched. The CDR3 nucleotides are TGCAGCGTTGACCTAGGGACAGGGAGGGGGACCCAGTACTTC. It encodes CSVDLGTGRGTQYF. Variable domain in full (rest from reference TRBV29-1 and TRBJ2-5): SAVISQKPSRDICQRGTSLTIQCQVDSQVTMMFWYRQQPGQSLTLIATANQGSEATYESGFVIDKFPISRPNLTFSTLTVSNMSPEDSSIYLCSVDLGTGRGTQYFGPGTRLLVL.

V is TRBV24-1 and J is TRBJ1-5; D possibly corresponds to TRBD1 (5 bases). Germline loops: CDR1 KGHDR, CDR2 SFDVKD. V lost 12 bases to trimming and J lost 5 bases, with 13 bases between them. The CDR3 runs to 12 residues. The CDR3 DNA reads as TGTGCCGTAGGGACGGGAGATCAGCCCCAGCATTTT. Protein: CAVGTGDQPQHF.

In its sample, this clonotype was seen a few times. The J gene is TRBJ1-5, the V gene TRBV4-2; 8 positions match TRBD1. The V segment lost 0 bases and the J segment 5 bases; nucleotides outside the gene matches: 6. The CDR3 consists of 16 residues. Germline-derived CDR1 and CDR2 are LGHNA and YNFKEQ. The CDR3 reads CASSQDDRGGDQPQHF. Here the CDR3 DNA reads TGTGCCAGCAGCCAAGACGACAGGGGAGGGGATCAGCCCCAGCATTTT.

This clonotype was seen more than once but under ten times. V and J are TRBV29-1 and TRBJ2-5, with a possible D match to TRBD1 (6 bases). V was cut by 6 bases and J by 4 bases, with 21 bases left in between. The CDR3 is 15 amino acids. Germline assignment: CDR1 SQVTM and CDR2 ANQGSEA. CDR3 sequence reads: CSVLNRVVMGETQYF. CDR3 coding DNA: TGCAGCGTCCTTAACAGGGTGGTTATGGGAGAGACCCAGTACTTC.

The rearrangement links TRBV7-9 to TRBJ2-1; 7 nucleotides line up with TRBD2. Germline V CDR1 and CDR2: SEHNR, FQNEAQ (reference sequence). Trimming removed 1 base from V and 6 bases from J; junction bases left unmatched: 3. The CDR3 has 14 residues. The CDR3 reads CASSLVGTINEQFF. The CDR3 DNA sequence: TGTGCCAGCAGCTTAGTAGGGACTATCAATGAGCAGTTCTTC.

This clonotype was observed many times. The CDR3 nucleotides are TGTGCCAGCAGCTACCGGACAGGGGACAATCAGCCCCAGCATTTT. Translating gives CASSYRTGDNQPQHF. The chain combines TRBV7-2 with TRBJ1-5; the match to TRBD1 covers 9 bases. The ends lost 4 bases at V and 3 bases at J; junction bases unmatched: 4. Germline CDR1 and CDR2: SGHTA and FQGNSA. This CDR3 is built from 15 residues.

This clonotype was picked up a small number of times. V is TRBV20-1 and J is TRBJ2-1; TRBD2 agrees at 15 bases. This CDR3 is built from 15 residues. Germline CDR1 and CDR2: DFQATT and SNEGSKA (reference sequence). V was pared by 6 bases and J by 6 bases, with 6 bases of the junction left unmatched. The CDR3: CSAGRTSGGGNEQFF. The CDR3 nucleotides read TGCAGTGCCGGCCGGACTAGCGGGGGGGGCAATGAGCAGTTCTTC.

The chain combines TRBV4-1 with TRBJ2-1; D ambiguous. Germline assignment: CDR1 MGHRA and CDR2 YSYEKL. V lost 0 bases to trimming and J lost 0 bases, with 9 bases between them. The CDR3 is 16 amino acids. CDR3 sequence (DNA): TGCGCCAGCAGCCAAGATCCCTCGAGCTCCTACAATGAGCAGTTCTTC. This encodes CASSQDPSSSYNEQFF.

This clonotype was picked up a small number of times. This chain connects TRBV12-3 or TRBV12-4 to TRBJ2-5; 7 nucleotides match TRBD1. This CDR3 is built from 12 residues. V was clipped by 4 bases and J by 6 bases; unmatched bases: 2. The CDR3 loop is CASSSTGKTQYF. In nucleotides, the CDR3 is TGTGCCAGCAGTTCGACAGGGAAGACCCAGTACTTC.

Ten or more counts support this clonotype. The gene calls are TRBV6-1 and TRBJ1-1; D gene unclear. Per the germline V gene, CDR1 is MNHNS and CDR2 is SASEGT. CDR3 length equals 13 residues. Trimming removed 7 bases at V and 4 bases at J, with 13 bases between. The CDR3: CASNAGWSTEAFF. The CDR3 coding sequence is TGTGCCAGCAATGCGGGATGGAGCACTGAAGCTTTCTTT.

This sequence joins TRBV18 and TRBJ2-5; possibly TRBD1 or TRBD2 for D (5 bases each). Trimming cost V 6 bases and J 5 bases, with 16 bases left between them. The germline gives CDR1 KGHSH, CDR2 LQKENI. The CDR3 length is 14 residues. CDR3 DNA sequence: TGTGCCAGCTCGCGCACAGGATGGGACGAGACCCAGTACTTC. Translating it yields CASSRTGWDETQYF.

This clonotype was picked up many times. The CDR3 nucleotides read TGTGCCAGCAGCCCAATGGGTGATACGCAGTATTTT. Its translation is CASSPMGDTQYF. The rearrangement uses TRBV7-9 and TRBJ2-3, with D unresolved. Trimming took off 5 bases at V and 6 bases at J, with 9 bases between the two ends. The germline gives CDR1 SEHNR, CDR2 FQNEAQ (reference sequence). CDR3 length: 12 amino acids. The whole variable domain, filled in from reference TRBV7-9 and TRBJ2-3, reads DTGVSQNPRHKITKRGQNVTFRCDPISEHNRLYWYRQTLGQGPEFLTYFQNEAQLEKSRLLSDRFSAERPKGSFSTLEIQRTEQGDSAMYLCASSPMGDTQYFGPGTRLTVL.